The rows below give T cell receptor beta chains drawn from one sample of a study of blood T cell repertoires in COVID-19. Produced via immunoSEQ multiplex PCR; TCRdb's table is partial and in-frame only. In the table there are 150,000 or so clones, about 75% of which are singletons. Source material: PBMCs or T cells enriched from blood (not recorded which). The receptor set was obtained from a woman aged 45-65 years who had recovered from COVID-19. The CDR3 runs from the conserved cysteine through the conserved F or W. The D gene is left open where the match is weak. Clone size is not always given. Where it is, it says once, few, many or a class for expanded clones.

J gene | clone size | D gene | V gene | CDR3 DNA | CDR3 protein
TRBJ1-3 | - | - | TRBV11-2 | TGTGCCAGCAGCTTACTTTGGGGGGACGGAAACACCATATATTTT | CASSLLWGDGNTIYF
TRBJ1-5 | - | TRBD1 | TRBV28 | TGTGCCAGCAGTTCGGACAGGGCCAATCAGCCCCAGCATTTT | CASSSDRANQPQHF
TRBJ2-2 | - | TRBD2 | TRBV14 | TGTGCCAGCAGACAAAGCGGGGGACCGAACACCGGGGAGCTGTTTTTT | CASRQSGGPNTGELFF
TRBJ1-6 | - | - | TRBV5-1 | TGCGCCTCCAATGGAGGCAGGGGTGATTCACCCCTCCACTTT | CASNGGRGDSPLHF
TRBJ1-1 | - | TRBD1 | TRBV9 | TGTGCCAGCAGCGAGGGGGACAGCCTCATGAACACTGAAGCTTTCTTT | CASSEGDSLMNTEAFF
TRBJ1-1 | few | - | TRBV7-9 | TGTGCCAGCAGCTTAGTGACAGCTGAAGCTTTCTTT | CASSLVTAEAFF
TRBJ2-7 | - | - | TRBV21-1 | TGTGCCAGCCGAGAGTACGGGAACGAGCAGTACTTC | CASREYGNEQYF
TRBJ2-3 | - | - | TRBV6-1 | TGTGCCAGCAGTGAAGGCAGGTTCACAGATACGCAGTATTTT | CASSEGRFTDTQYF
TRBJ1-2 | - | - | TRBV5-1 | TGCGCCAGCCACCCAGGGCAGGGCTATGGCTACACCTTC | CASHPGQGYGYTF
TRBJ2-3 | - | TRBD2 | TRBV9 | TGTGCCAGCGGGGATTTCTCTAGCGGGGTCAACACAGATACGCAGTATTTT | CASGDFSSGVNTDTQYF
TRBJ1-4 | - | TRBD1 | TRBV2 | TGTGCCAGCAGTGAAGCCCAGGGGGTCAGTGAAAAACTGTTTTTT | CASSEAQGVSEKLFF
TRBJ2-7 | few | TRBD1 | TRBV18 | TGTGCCAGCTCACCACCTGGCTTCGACAGGGAGTCCTACGAGCAGTACTTC | CASSPPGFDRESYEQYF
TRBJ2-7 | - | TRBD2 | TRBV13 | TGTGCCAGCAGACGTAGCGGGGGGGGAAACGAGCAGTACTTC | CASRRSGGGNEQYF
TRBJ2-1 | - | - | TRBV27 | TGTGCCAGCAGTCTATTCGGGGAAGGAGCTATGTACAATGAGCAGTTCTTC | CASSLFGEGAMYNEQFF
TRBJ2-7 | few | TRBD2 | TRBV10-1 | TGCGCCAGCAGTGACCCGGGGAGGGCCGACGAGCAGTACTTC | CASSDPGRADEQYF
TRBJ1-4 | - | TRBD1 | TRBV19 | TGTGCCAGTAGCGACAGGGCCCAACTGTTTTTT | CASSDRAQLFF
TRBJ2-1 | once | TRBD2 | TRBV6-1 | TGTGCCAGCAGTGAAGAGGGCGGGAGAGGTGGTGAGCAGTTCTTC | CASSEEGGRGGEQFF
TRBJ1-2 | - | - | TRBV6-1 | TGTGCCAGCAGTGAATCTCCCTATGGCTACACCTTC | CASSESPYGYTF
TRBJ2-7 | - | TRBD2 | TRBV20-1 | TGCAGTGCTAGTACTAGCGCAGAGCAGTACTTC | CSASTSAEQYF
TRBJ2-3 | - | TRBD1 | TRBV4-1 | TGCGCCAGCAGCCAGGGACAGGGGAGCACAGATACGCAGTATTTT | CASSQGQGSTDTQYF
TRBJ1-2 | few | TRBD1 | TRBV29-1 | TGCAGCGTCCCGGGACAGGGGGCTTCCACCTTC | CSVPGQGASTF
TRBJ2-5 | - | TRBD2 | TRBV3-1/TRBV3-2 | TGTGCCAGCAGCGATGGGACTAGCGGGGGCTTTCAGTCGACCCAGTACTTC | CASSDGTSGGFQSTQYF
TRBJ2-5 | - | TRBD2 | TRBV29-1 | TGCAGCGTTGCGGTAGCGGGAGGGCAAGAGACCCAGTACTTC | CSVAVAGGQETQYF
TRBJ2-3 | - | TRBD2 | TRBV28 | TGTGCCAGCAGCGAAGGGGAGCGGGAGGGCCTTGATACGCAGTATTTT | CASSEGEREGLDTQYF
TRBJ1-3 | - | - | TRBV9 | TGTGCCAGCAGCGTGGACAGTTTTTTCTCTGGAAACACCATATATTTT | CASSVDSFFSGNTIYF
TRBJ1-5 | - | TRBD1 | TRBV9 | TGTGCCAGCAGCCAGACAGGGGGTCGCAATCAGCCCCAGCATTTT | CASSQTGGRNQPQHF
TRBJ2-3 | - | - | TRBV9 | TGTGCCAGCAGCGTACTCCAGGACAAGGGCTGGGGCACAGATACGCAGTATTTT | CASSVLQDKGWGTDTQYF
TRBJ2-7 | - | - | TRBV9 | TGTGCCAGCAGCCGGGATGGACACGCGGGGCGAGTGGGGCGGGCAGACGACTACGAGCAGTACTTC | CASSRDGHAGRVGRADDYEQYF
TRBJ2-5 | - | - | TRBV6-1 | TGTGCCAGCAGTGAATTCACTAGGAGGGAGACCCAGTACTTC | CASSEFTRRETQYF
TRBJ2-7 | few | - | TRBV5-1 | TGCGCCAGCAGCATAAATCAGGGCTCCTACGAGCAGTACTTC | CASSINQGSYEQYF
TRBJ1-5 | - | - | TRBV19 | TGTGCCAGTAGTATCTGGGGGCACAGCAATCAGCCCCAGCATTTT | CASSIWGHSNQPQHF
TRBJ2-2 | - | TRBD2 | TRBV12-5 | TGTGCTAGTGGTTTGGAGGGTAACGTACTAGCGGGAGAGCCCCGGGAGCTGTTTTTT | CASGLEGNVLAGEPRELFF
TRBJ1-1 | - | - | TRBV4-2 | TGTGCCAGCAGCCAAGCGAGGGCGCGGGACACTGAAGCTTTCTTT | CASSQARARDTEAFF
TRBJ1-5 | few | - | TRBV27 | TGTGCCAGCAGTTTATCGCTAGTAACCAATCAGCCCCAGCATTTT | CASSLSLVTNQPQHF
TRBJ2-1 | - | - | TRBV19 | TGTGCCAGTAGCGCCACAGGGTTCGGCCACAATGAGCAGTTCTTC | CASSATGFGHNEQFF
TRBJ2-3 | - | TRBD2 | TRBV5-6 | TGTGCCAGCAGCTTGCCCGGGATTAGCGGGAGAGACACAGATACGCAGTATTTT | CASSLPGISGRDTDTQYF
TRBJ1-5 | - | - | TRBV30 | TGTGCCTGGAGCGGGGGGACCGTCGGCCAGCCCCAGCATTTT | CAWSGGTVGQPQHF
TRBJ2-1 | - | TRBD2 | TRBV27 | TGTGCCAGCAGTTTGGGACTAGCGGGCAATGAGCAGTTCTTC | CASSLGLAGNEQFF